The present T cell receptor (beta chain) was sequenced within a study of early T cells in non-severe SARS-CoV-2 infection. Broader study findings: There was a bias toward anti-spike CD8 responses in VDJdb matching, which missed private and CD4 specificities.

This clonotype was observed a handful of times. Its antigen is still unknown. TCRdb fed the 5' RACE reads into MiXCR, producing one record per CDR3 protein. In the table there are 15,000 to 20,000 distinct CDR3 sequences, about 5% of which are singletons. After removal of 4 bases from V and 5 bases from J, the junction contained 3 bases not matched to a gene. The CDR3 extends over 13 amino acids. In germline, CDR1 is GTSNPN, CDR2 SVGIG (reference sequence). The chain uses TRBV30 and TRBJ2-2, with TRBD1 matching over 8 bases. This sample comprised whole blood, obtained at baseline. The TCR was taken from an adult who was a healthcare worker with PCR-confirmed SARS-CoV-2 infection or an uninfected control (not recorded which). In DNA, the CDR3 is TGTGCCTGGACCAGGGGGCAGACCGGGGAGCTGTTTTTT. Protein sequence: CAWTRGQTGELFF.